This section outlines one T cell receptor (beta chain) sequence together with its context. Its target antigen remains unknown. No much larger clone is present one base from it, and per-base qualities are unavailable. This entry comes from a study of CD8+ T cells in alopecia areata (dated by TCRdb to the late 2010s). Describing the broader study: Treated patients were enrolled in an open-label pilot trial of oral tofacitinib, 5 to 10 mg twice daily, for moderate-to-severe alopecia areata. RNA was obtained with the PAXgene miRNA kit for fixed scalp, the miRNeasy kit for PBMCs, and the RNeasy kit for mouse skin. Tofacitinib-treated patients had biopsies at baseline and at 4 and 24 weeks of treatment, with a later scalp biopsy in several patients. The SALT score, which quantifies the percentage of affected scalp surface area, was used to measure disease severity in treated patients. TCRbeta CDR3 regions were amplified by immunoSEQ multiplex PCR using 35 Vbeta forward and 13 Jbeta reverse primers. High-throughput TCRbeta sequencing was used to examine T cell clonal expansion in alopecia areata in both the C3H/HeJ mouse model and human patients. Human TCRbeta sequencing covered scalp tissue and sorted CD4+ and CD8+ peripheral blood T cells from patchy and totalis/universalis alopecia areata patients and healthy controls. Scalp clonality was compared across normal scalp (n=4), patchy alopecia areata scalp (n=8), and alopecia totalis/universalis scalp (n=8). Tofacitinib was given for 6 to 18 months, followed by 6 months of follow-up off drug to assess delayed response and recurrence.

The CDR3 starts with the cysteine, ends with the phenylalanine, and has 18 residues. This entry keeps only the CDR3 DNA: 54 bases, framed from base 1. V trim: 2 bases; J trim: 1 base; unmatched bases: 13. The germline V gene specifies KGHSH as CDR1 and LQKENI as CDR2. The treatment or condition tag for this specimen amounts to: oral pan-JAK inhibitor, 5-10 mg twice daily. Lesional scalp punch biopsies and peripheral blood were collected from alopecia areata patients. After PBMCs were isolated by density centrifugation and stained for CD3, CD4 and CD8, a FACSAria was used to sort CD4+ and CD8+ T cells. The library was prepared using the immunoSEQ multiplex PCR assay. RNA was extracted from all samples and reverse transcribed into cDNA, which served as template for TCR sequencing. First-strand cDNA was synthesized using SuperScript III with a 2:1 mix of oligo-dT and random hexamers. A synthetic immune receptor repertoire was used to gauge amplification bias, and whatever bias remained was removed computationally. The authors' analysis ran thus. After raw reads were preprocessed to remove errors, the CDR3 was defined following IMGT conventions as running from the conserved cysteine to phenylalanine. Clonality was computed by normalizing Shannon entropy by log2 of the number of productive unique TCRs and subtracting the result from 1. Whether each scalp clone was CD4 or CD8 was inferred by checking scalp TCRbeta sequences against the CD4 and CD8 repertoires from sorted blood. Sourced from immuneACCESS, this table was stored by TCRdb with only in-frame sequences that have V and J called. A share of the clones is absent; for the studies checked, an unresolved V gene accounts for under half, and the remainder has no known explanation. The D gene and trimming were derived from the DNA, and the V and J assignments and clone size from that table. This sample lists hundreds of thousands of clones; around two fifths were detected once. Of the sample, around 0.48% falls within the top ten clones.

The study at large found these results: Lesional scalp, especially in alopecia totalis/universalis, showed higher clonality and more expanded CD8+ clones than normal scalp, suggesting antigenic drive. Unlike mouse skin, which is dominated by gammadelta T cells, normal human skin has resident alphabeta T cells that are also sequenced, and this complicates analysis of the scalp TCR repertoire. With tofacitinib, both scalp clonality and the number of expanded CD8+ clones among the top 100 scalp clones went down significantly. During tofacitinib treatment, many expanded lesional clones remained in scalp and blood, and this persistence may partly explain relapse after treatment is stopped. Shared TCR sequences between patients were less evident than in mice, which may be partly attributable to HLA diversity in the patient population. Because the treated cohort was small and had only one nonresponder, larger studies are needed to examine links between baseline CD8+ expansion and response.

The sequence is built from TRBV18 and TRBJ2-5, with 7 middle bases fitting TRBD2. The specimen was CD4+ T cells sorted from blood, collected between weeks 30 and 35, from a patient treated with tofacitinib. This TCR derives from a human donor with alopecia areata. The base sequence is TGTGCCAGCTCACCAGTTGAGGTGCCTAGCGGACCCCAAGAGACCCAGTACTTC. This is translated as CASSPVEVPSGPQETQYF.